These 17 T cell receptor beta chains were sequenced from one sample in a study of naive and memory T cell subsets. Whole blood, 2.5 ml, came from adult healthy volunteers. Alpha and beta constant region primers primed reverse transcription for blood and skin samples. TCRdb re-analysed the 5' RACE reads in MiXCR, keeping a single row per CDR3 protein. The table shows over 25,000 distinct CDR3 sequences, with under 30% occurring only once. These receptors all stem from a female donor in good health.

This clonotype has at least ten counts. V and J are TRBV20-1 and TRBJ1-1, with D possibly being TRBD1 (6 bases). This CDR3 is 12 amino acids long. Trimming stripped 3 bases from V and 3 bases from J, with 8 bases between. CDR1 and CDR2 from the germline V gene are DFQATT and SNEGSKA (reference sequence). CDR3 nucleotides: TGCAGTGCTAGTGAGGGGGACACTGAAGCTTTCTTT. Amino acid sequence: CSASEGDTEAFF.

This clonotype is medium-sized (0.01 to 0.1%) by share. The rearrangement uses TRBV30 and TRBJ2-1; 10 bases map to TRBD2. Germline V CDR1 and CDR2: GTSNPN, SVGIG (reference sequence). CDR3 size: 14 residues. The trim removed 5 bases at V and 7 bases at J, leaving 8 bases unmatched. The CDR3 region is CAWSFLAGVNEQFF. For the CDR3, the DNA is TGTGCCTGGTCGTTCCTAGCGGGAGTTAATGAGCAGTTCTTC.

V and J are TRBV6-6 and TRBJ1-6; possibly TRBD1 for D (6 bases). From germline, CDR1 is MNHNY and CDR2 SVGAGI (reference sequence). The germline V and J ends were trimmed by 2 bases and 11 bases, with 7 bases remaining between them. This CDR3 spans 12 amino acids. CDR3 nucleotides: TGTGCCAGCAGTTACGGGGACACACCCCTCCACTTT. Translated, it gives CASSYGDTPLHF.

This chain links TRBV6-6 with TRBJ2-3, with 9 bases identical to TRBD2. Germline CDR1 reads MNHNY; CDR2 reads SVGAGI (reference sequence). The CDR3 sequence is 14 residues long. The trim removed 6 bases at V and 5 bases at J, leaving 6 bases unmatched. CDR3 residues: CASRGGRAGDTQYF. In DNA form, the CDR3 reads TGTGCCAGCAGGGGCGGGAGGGCCGGAGATACGCAGTATTTT.

This sequence joins TRBV6-5 and TRBJ2-4, with 7 bases lining up with TRBD1. CDR3 length: 14 residues. Germline lookup yields CDR1 MNHEY and CDR2 SVGAGI. With 5 bases clipped from V and 4 bases from J, the junction kept 5 bases outside the gene matches. Written as DNA, the CDR3 is TGTGCCAGCAGTGCGGACAGGAGAAAAAACATTCAGTACTTC. Its protein is CASSADRRKNIQYF.

This clonotype showed up just a few times. The chain recombines TRBV29-1 with TRBJ2-2, with D tentatively TRBD2 (6 bases). The germline CDR1 and CDR2 sequences are SQVTM and ANQGSEA. This CDR3 region has 15 residues. Trimming stripped 7 bases from V and 5 bases from J, with 20 bases between. This CDR3 is CSAKIFGGGTGELFF. The CDR3 DNA is TGCAGCGCCAAGATATTCGGGGGAGGTACCGGGGAGCTGTTTTTT.

The V call is TRBV6-6, the J call TRBJ2-1; 11 positions match TRBD2. V was pared by 0 bases and J by 9 bases, with 7 bases of the junction left unmatched. The CDR3 length is 16 residues. The V gene's germline CDR1 is MNHNY and CDR2 SVGAGI (reference sequence). The CDR3 spells CASSYSWASGRSEQFF. CDR3 nucleotides: TGTGCCAGCAGTTACTCTTGGGCTAGCGGGAGGAGTGAGCAGTTCTTC.

V and J are TRBV20-1 and TRBJ1-6, with no clear D. Trimming shortened V by 0 bases and J by 9 bases, and 12 bases separated the two germline ends. This CDR3 is built from 14 residues. Germline lookup yields CDR1 DFQATT and CDR2 SNEGSKA (reference sequence). The CDR3 bases are TGCAGTGCTAGAGATCAGGAGGAAAGTTCACCCCTCCACTTT. Translation: CSARDQEESSPLHF.

The rearrangement joins TRBV10-3 to TRBJ2-2; the D gene is possibly TRBD2 (7 bases). The germline V and J ends were trimmed by 3 bases and 5 bases, with 16 bases remaining between them. Germline CDR1 is ENHRY and CDR2 is SYGVKD. The CDR3 consists of 16 residues. CDR3 protein: CAISEWGGAGTGELFF. The CDR3 nucleotides are TGTGCCATCAGTGAATGGGGGGGCGCTGGGACCGGGGAGCTGTTTTTT.

This clonotype was detected many times. The chain employs TRBV4-3 and TRBJ2-3; tentatively, D is TRBD1 or TRBD2 (6 bases each). Germline values: CDR1 LGHNA, CDR2 YSLEER. Trimming took 0 bases from V and 4 from J, leaving 14 bases between them. The CDR3 sequence is 16 residues long. The CDR3: CASSQDGGGAPDTQYF. CDR3 coding DNA: TGCGCCAGCAGCCAAGACGGAGGGGGAGCCCCAGATACGCAGTATTTT.

This clonotype was detected many times. The chain uses TRBV20-1 and TRBJ2-1; TRBD2 matches at 11 bases. The CDR3 loop spans 15 amino acids. Germline-derived CDR1 and CDR2 are DFQATT and SNEGSKA (reference sequence). With 4 bases clipped from V and 3 bases from J, the junction kept 5 bases outside the gene matches. CDR3 in amino acids: CSATPGLAVYNEQFF. CDR3 sequence (DNA): TGCAGTGCTACCCCGGGACTAGCGGTCTACAATGAGCAGTTCTTC.

Sample share makes this clonotype medium-sized. The rearrangement joins TRBV5-1 to TRBJ2-5; 15 nucleotides line up with TRBD2. Germline CDR1 and CDR2: SGHRS and YFSETQ. This CDR3 has 17 residues. J was trimmed by 2 bases and V by 5 bases; bases with no gene match: 7. The CDR3: CASRTGTSGRTQETQYF. CDR3 sequence (DNA): TGCGCCAGCAGAACCGGGACTAGCGGGAGGACTCAAGAGACCCAGTACTTC. Full variable domain (outside the CDR3, taken from reference TRBV5-1 and TRBJ2-5): KAGVTQTPRYLIKTRGQQVTLSCSPISGHRSVSWYQQTPGQGLQFLFEYFSETQRNKGNFPGRFSGRQFSNSRSEMNVSTLELGDSALYLCASRTGTSGRTQETQYFGPGTRLLVL.

This clonotype has ten or more counts. This rearrangement joins TRBV20-1 to TRBJ2-7; 8 bases fit TRBD2. Germline values: CDR1 DFQATT, CDR2 SNEGSKA (reference sequence). CDR3 length: 13 residues. Trimming took 2 bases from V and 4 from J; bases not matched to a gene: 4. The CDR3 nucleotides are TGCAGTGCTAGATGGATAGCGGGGTACGAGCAGTACTTC. It codes for CSARWIAGYEQYF.

This clonotype was observed many times. V and J are TRBV20-1 and TRBJ1-1; no clear D gene. CDR1 is DFQATT and CDR2 is SNEGSKA in the germline V gene (reference sequence). There are 16 residues in the CDR3. V lost 2 bases, J lost 5 bases, and 21 bases lay in between. CDR3 coding DNA: TGCAGTGCTAGACCCCTTGGTGTCCGGGCTTATACTGAAGCTTTCTTT. The encoded protein is CSARPLGVRAYTEAFF.

This clonotype was recorded at least ten times. The genes are TRBV5-6 and TRBJ1-1, with D unresolved. V lost 0 bases, J lost 1 base, and 7 bases lay in between. Germline CDR1 is SGHDT and CDR2 is YYEEEE. The CDR3 runs to 14 residues. The CDR3: CASSLALGNTEAFF. CDR3 nucleotides: TGTGCCAGCAGCTTGGCGTTAGGGAACACTGAAGCTTTCTTT.

This clonotype has just one count. V gene TRBV20-1 combines with J gene TRBJ2-5; D uncertain. Germline CDR1 and CDR2: DFQATT and SNEGSKA (reference sequence). The V and J ends lost 6 bases and 1 base respectively, with 12 bases between them. The CDR3 has 13 residues. The CDR3 region is CSAPHRAQETQYF. The CDR3, as DNA: TGCAGTGCCCCTCATAGGGCCCAAGAGACCCAGTACTTC.

The table lists this clonotype with many counts. As DNA, the CDR3 is TGCAGTGCCAGCGAACCGGGGGTAACCTATGGCTACACCTTC. Its protein is CSASEPGVTYGYTF. The genes are TRBV20-1 and TRBJ1-2; a possible D gene is TRBD1 (5 bases). V shed 6 bases and J shed 4 bases, with 18 bases lying between them. CDR1 is DFQATT and CDR2 is SNEGSKA in the germline V gene (reference sequence). The CDR3 is 14 residues long.